The clone carrying this TCR beta chain was seen just once. Profiling relied on immunoSEQ multiplex PCR, and the TCRdb table lists in-frame clones only, not all of them. The sample lists about 180,000 clones, around 80% occurring once. This sample is part of a study of blood T cell repertoires in COVID-19. The wider study: Acute-phase and convalescent COVID-19 samples originated in the United States, Italy and Spain. PBMCs, B-cell-depleted T cells, or T cells provided the cDNA or gDNA that made up the material.

J was trimmed by 2 bases and V by 3 bases; bases with no gene match: 14. The V gene's germline CDR1 is DFQATT and CDR2 SNEGSKA (reference sequence). This CDR3 spans 17 amino acids. Sequencing was carried out using peripheral blood. V usage is TRBV20-1 and J usage is TRBJ2-3; 7 bases are shared with TRBD2. The receptor's source is a man between 65 and 85 years old with active or convalescent COVID-19. This chain's CDR3 is CSASLRRGGSYTDTQYF. CDR3 nucleotide sequence: TGCAGTGCTAGTTTGAGGCGCGGGGGTTCCTACACAGATACGCAGTATTTT.